This entry is about one T cell receptor (beta chain). Its antigen is unknown. There are no base qualities to consult, and no much larger clone falls within one base. The sample originates from a study of blood T cell repertoires in COVID-19 (dated by TCRdb to 2019 to 2021). Regarding the research as a whole: Collaborator samples came from the United States, Italy and Spain and covered acute and convalescent phases of COVID-19. The material from the prospective study consisted of cDNA or gDNA derived from T cells, B-cell-depleted T cells, or PBMCs. Deeply sampled blood TCRbeta repertoires from subjects exposed to, actively infected with, or recovered from COVID-19 were included in the dataset. The repertoires were released in a freely available public database meant as a resource for research on the immune response to SARS-CoV-2. The samples were drawn from two sources: the first 160 participants of the ongoing ImmuneRACE study, and fewer than 1,500 subjects contributed by 6 global collaborators. The sample metadata nearly always contained a de-identified subject ID, COVID-19 status, age in years and sex. Where available, HLA class I and class II types were taken from metadata supplied by the sample provider and were not determined by assay-based typing.

From the cysteine up to the phenylalanine, the CDR3 has a length of 15 residues. Of all the DNA, just the CDR3 is kept, 45 bases in frame from base 1. Sequences PRHDT (CDR1) and FYEKMQ (CDR2) are obtained from the germline V gene (reference sequence). V is cut back by 4 bases and J by 1 base, with 6 bases in the junction unmatched. The immunoSEQ Assay, a bias-controlled multiplex PCR, was used to amplify TCRbeta CDR3 regions from genomic DNA. Per the original workflow: Within the assay, amplification of reference gene primers was used to estimate how many nucleated cells each sample contained. To quantify the absolute abundance of each unique TCRbeta CDR3 rearrangement, sequence reads were collapsed and filtered. For each sample, productive Simpson clonality was calculated as the square root of Simpson's diversity index over productive rearrangements. TCRdb mirrors the immuneACCESS table, restricted to in-frame sequences. Some clones are absent from its copies; in checked studies, under half trace to an unresolved V gene, and the reason for the others is unknown. V and J calls plus clone size are reproduced from that table; the DNA served to infer D and trimming. The sample data list approximately 220,000 clones, and around 89% of these were observed just once. Around 16% of the sample rests with the top ten.

General findings and caveats noted by the study authors: How much clinical and demographic metadata was included differed by source and by participant, and the metadata was provided uncurated.

In the prospective study, participants were 18 to 89 years old, resided in approximately 25 geographic areas of the United States, and were enrolled through a virtual design. In the prospective study, participants were assigned to cohorts based on the clinical history participants reported in a screening survey and a study questionnaire. A participant counted as exposed if, within 2 weeks of entering the study, that participant had been in contact with someone who had a PCR-confirmed or clinician-diagnosed COVID-19 case. Each participant in the prospective study had whole blood, serum and a nasopharyngeal or oropharyngeal swab collected by mobile phlebotomists. Participants in the prospective study had the option to provide additional blood draws and questionnaires over an approximately 2-month period. Prospective study blood samples were shipped either frozen or at room temperature before DNA extraction.

The material sequenced was PBMCs or T cells enriched from blood (not recorded which). The chain joins TRBV13 to TRBJ1-1, with 7 junctional bases fitting TRBD1. This receptor was obtained from a young man who had been exposed to COVID-19. The sequence in DNA is TGTGCCAGCAGCTCCGGACAGGTGGCGAACACTGAAGCTTTCTTT. This encodes CASSSGQVANTEAFF.